One and the same sample provided the 25 T cell receptor beta chains below, sequenced in a study of blood T cells in healthy people across ages. Through a sample-barcoded 5' primer and a J-beta primer mix, a second PCR was run for about 6 to 11 cycles. TCRdb reprocessed the 5' RACE reads with MiXCR, giving one entry per CDR3 protein. The sample has more than 1.4 million distinct CDR3 sequences, 42% seen once. The sample comprised blood. Receptors were obtained from a woman aged 18-29 years in good health.

This clonotype was counted a few times. The chain is built from TRBV4-1 and TRBJ1-6; the D is unclear. Germline assignment: CDR1 MGHRA and CDR2 YSYEKL. CDR3 length: 16 residues. Trimming stripped 1 base from V and 5 bases from J, with 12 bases between. CDR3 protein: CASSQGRTVDNSPLHF. In DNA, the CDR3 is TGCGCCAGCAGCCAAGGGCGAACAGTAGATAATTCACCCCTCCACTTT.

V is TRBV4-1 and J is TRBJ2-5; TRBD1 or TRBD2 may be the D gene (5 bases each). The J call may be mistaken, given a closer DNA end match to TRBJ2-4. This CDR3 is built from 12 residues. The germline CDR1 and CDR2 sequences are MGHRA and YSYEKL. The CDR3, as DNA: TGCGCCAGCAGCCAAGCTGGGGGCATTCAGTACTTC. This codes for CASSQAGGIQYF.

Points on this clonotype: A read error may produce the germline difference seen at one junction end. The chain uses TRBV7-8 and TRBJ2-7; D remains unclear. This CDR3 is built from 12 residues. The germline CDR1 and CDR2 sequences are SGHVS and FQNEAQ. The CDR3 coding sequence is TGTGCCGGCAGCTATAGCAGCTACGAGCAGTACTTC. It yields the protein CAGSYSSYEQYF.

The V and J genes are TRBV14 and TRBJ1-6; TRBD1 matches at 8 bases. CDR1 SGHDN and CDR2 FVKESK come from the germline V gene. The CDR3 has 17 residues. Trimming cost V 2 bases and J 7 bases; bases outside gene matches: 10. CDR3 nucleotide sequence: TGTGCCAGCAGCCAACGAACCGGGACAGGTGTCAATTCACCCCTCCACTTT. Amino acids: CASSQRTGTGVNSPLHF.

This chain joins TRBV5-1 and TRBJ1-2, with 8 bases that match TRBD1. V lost 4 bases and J lost 4; bases outside the gene matches: 3. The CDR3 runs to 13 residues. Germline V gene data show CDR1 as SGHRS and CDR2 as YFSETQ. CDR3 sequence reads: CASSGTGVYGYTF. The CDR3 DNA reads TGCGCCAGCAGCGGGACAGGAGTCTATGGCTACACCTTC.

This chain uses TRBV19 with TRBJ2-1; 8 bases align to TRBD2. Germline CDR1 LNHDA, CDR2 SQIVND (reference sequence). The V gene end was trimmed by 8 bases and the J gene end by 6 bases; junction bases not matched to a gene: 12. The CDR3 is 15 residues long. The CDR3 loop is CASGVTSGAFNEQFF. For the CDR3, the DNA is TGTGCCAGTGGTGTTACTAGCGGAGCCTTCAATGAGCAGTTCTTC. The complete variable domain, with remaining parts taken from reference TRBV19 and TRBJ2-1, reads DGGITQSPKYLFRKEGQNVTLSCEQNLNHDAMYWYRQDPGQGLRLIYYSQIVNDFQKGDIAEGYSVSREKKESFPLTVTSAQKNPTAFYLCASGVTSGAFNEQFFGPGTRLTVL.

This CDR3 reads CSVAGDAGGDTQYF. DNA for the CDR3: TGCAGCGTTGCAGGGGACGCTGGGGGAGATACGCAGTATTTT. V and J are TRBV29-1 and TRBJ2-3, with TRBD1 as a possible D gene (6 bases). This CDR3 contains 14 residues. V was pared by 4 bases and J by 5 bases, with 16 bases between. CDR1 SQVTM and CDR2 ANQGSEA come from the germline V gene.

Remarks on this clonotype: Compared with germline, one end of the junction differs, possibly owing to a read error. The rearrangement uses TRBV9 and TRBJ2-6, with TRBD1 identical over 7 bases. CDR1 is SGDLS, CDR2 YYNGEE, per germline. The CDR3 consists of 17 residues. The CDR3 DNA reads TGTGCCAGCAGCGGAGTTACAGGGGTTTCTGGGGCCAACGTCTTGAATTTC. It specifies CASSGVTGVSGANVLNF.

This clonotype occurred a few times. The chain has TRBV11-1 and TRBJ2-7; the match to TRBD1 covers 10 bases. The CDR3 loop spans 16 amino acids. V lost 0 bases, J lost 3 bases, and 5 bases stayed unmatched. Germline V lookup: CDR1 SGHAT, CDR2 FQDESV (reference sequence). The CDR3 DNA reads TGTGCCAGCAGCTTAGCCGGGACAGGGGCCCACTACGAGCAGTACTTC. It codes for CASSLAGTGAHYEQYF.

This clonotype was observed a handful of times. V is TRBV29-1 and J is TRBJ2-2; D is perhaps TRBD2 (6 bases). This CDR3 has 15 amino acids. Germline loops: CDR1 SQVTM, CDR2 ANQGSEA. V was cut by 4 bases and J by 6 bases, with 18 bases left in between. CDR3 nucleotide sequence: TGCAGCGTTGCGGGTGGGAGGACAAATGCCGGGGAGCTGTTTTTT. Translating it yields CSVAGGRTNAGELFF.

This rearrangement joins TRBV20-1 to TRBJ2-1; perhaps D is TRBD1 or TRBD2 (5 bases each). Per germline, CDR1 DFQATT and CDR2 SNEGSKA (reference sequence). This CDR3 contains 15 residues. Trimming removed 3 bases from V and 6 bases from J, with 18 bases in between. CDR3 loop: CSASIEGTGANEQFF. The CDR3 bases are TGCAGTGCTAGCATAGAAGGGACCGGCGCCAATGAGCAGTTCTTC.

The chain employs TRBV20-1 and TRBJ2-3; 7 nucleotides line up with TRBD1. V was clipped by 1 base and J by 4 bases; unmatched bases: 11. This CDR3 region has 16 residues. Germline assignment: CDR1 DFQATT and CDR2 SNEGSKA (reference sequence). DNA of the CDR3: TGCAGTGCTAGAGGTTCATCGATAGGGGGCGCAGATACGCAGTATTTT. Its protein product is CSARGSSIGGADTQYF.

The sample holds a few counts of this clonotype. This chain links TRBV15 with TRBJ1-2; weak D call: TRBD1 (5 bases). Looked up from germline, CDR1 is LNHNV and CDR2 is YYDKDF (reference sequence). This CDR3 region has 14 residues. Trimming shortened V by 1 base and J by 8 bases, and 14 bases separated the two germline ends. In DNA, the CDR3 is TGTGCCACCAGCAGAGCGGCGGGGGTTGACGGCTACACCTTC. Translated: CATSRAAGVDGYTF.

In its sample, this clonotype was seen a few times. V usage is TRBV24-1 and J usage is TRBJ2-5, with D unclear. Trimming removed 5 bases from V and 5 bases from J, with 8 bases in between. Germline V gives CDR1 KGHDR, CDR2 SFDVKD. This CDR3 region has 12 residues. The CDR3 DNA follows: TGTGCCACCAGTGGCCCCCAGGAGACCCAGTACTTC. Its translation is CATSGPQETQYF.

This clonotype came up a few times. The chain is built from TRBV3-1 and TRBJ2-5, with D unclear. The J call is uncertain, as TRBJ2-7 better fits the DNA end. CDR3 size: 16 residues. Germline V gene sequence: CDR1 LGHDT, CDR2 YNNKEL (reference sequence). The CDR3 coding sequence is TGTGCCAGCAGCCAAGAGGGCGGCAGTCCCTGGTCCGAGCAGTACTTC. This codes for CASSQEGGSPWSEQYF.

As to this clonotype: This may come from a read error, since a much larger clone is one base off. This chain connects TRBV5-1 to TRBJ2-4; D is perhaps TRBD2 (5 bases). The CDR3 runs to 12 residues. CDR1 and CDR2 from the germline V gene are SGHRS and YFSETQ. CDR3 in DNA: TGCGTCAGCAGAGGGGCCAAAAACATTCAGTACTTC. It translates to CVSRGAKNIQYF. Combining the CDR3 with reference TRBV5-1 and TRBJ2-4 gives the whole variable domain KAGVTQTPRYLIKTRGQQVTLSCSPISGHRSVSWYQQTPGQGLQFLFEYFSETQRNKGNFPGRFSGRQFSNSRSEMNVSTLELGDSALYLCVSRGAKNIQYFGAGTRLSVL.

The chain employs TRBV12-3 or TRBV12-4 and TRBJ2-1; D gene ambiguous. The CDR3 has 15 residues. Trimming cost V 2 bases and J 9 bases, with 17 bases left between them. CDR3: CASSLSTYWLGEQFF. The CDR3 bases are TGTGCCAGCAGTTTAAGTACGTATTGGTTGGGTGAGCAGTTCTTC.

This clonotype was found a few times. V gene TRBV7-9 combines with J gene TRBJ2-4, with 13 bases that match TRBD2. Germline V gene lookup returns CDR1 SEHNR and CDR2 FQNEAQ (reference sequence). CDR3 length: 16 amino acids. V lost 5 bases and J lost 4; bases outside the gene matches: 5. CDR3 in amino acids: CASSGLAGVAKNIQYF. The CDR3 coding sequence is TGTGCCAGCAGCGGACTAGCGGGAGTTGCTAAAAACATTCAGTACTTC.

This clonotype has a handful of counts. V usage is TRBV27 and J usage is TRBJ2-1; D is unclear. V lost 7 bases, J lost 5 bases, and 15 bases lay in between. The CDR3 has 14 amino acids. Germline values: CDR1 MNHEY, CDR2 SMNVEV (reference sequence). The CDR3 DNA follows: TGTGCCAGCAACCCCCGTAGGGTGGACAATGAGCAGTTCTTC. This gives the protein CASNPRRVDNEQFF.

CDR3 region: CSAPRPRGEQYF. CDR3 in DNA: TGCAGTGCGCCTCGCCCGCGGGGCGAGCAGTACTTC. This chain connects TRBV20-1 to TRBJ2-7, with D possibly matching TRBD2 (6 bases). Trimming cost V 6 bases and J 6 bases, with 15 bases left between them. The CDR3 length is 12 residues. The V gene's germline CDR1 is DFQATT and CDR2 SNEGSKA (reference sequence).

The V and J genes are TRBV2 and TRBJ1-2; 12 nucleotides line up with TRBD1. The CDR3 loop spans 13 amino acids. CDR1 and CDR2 from the germline V gene are SNHLY and FYNNEI. With V trimmed by 8 bases and J by 6 bases, 4 bases remained unmatched. The CDR3 sequence: CASVGTGGNGYTF. Here the CDR3 DNA reads TGTGCCAGCGTGGGGACAGGGGGCAATGGCTACACCTTC.

CDR3 protein: CATGLDSLQPNEQFF. In nucleotides, the CDR3 is TGTGCCACCGGTCTCGACAGCCTTCAGCCCAATGAGCAGTTCTTC. The V call is TRBV10-3, the J call TRBJ2-1; tentative D call: TRBD1 (5 bases). Germline CDR1 ENHRY, CDR2 SYGVKD. V was cut by 10 bases and J by 6 bases, with 22 bases left in between. The CDR3 length is 15 residues.

There are a few counts of this clonotype. This chain uses TRBV20-1 with TRBJ1-2, with D tentatively TRBD1 (5 bases). Germline lookup yields CDR1 DFQATT and CDR2 SNEGSKA (reference sequence). V lost 0 bases and J 5 bases, leaving 10 bases between the germline ends. The CDR3 is 13 amino acids. In DNA form, the CDR3 reads TGCAGTGCTAGAGATCAACAGGCGTATGGCTACACCTTC. Protein: CSARDQQAYGYTF.

This clonotype has a single count. The genes are TRBV2 and TRBJ2-1, with D perhaps matching TRBD1 or TRBD2 (5 bases each). The germline gives CDR1 SNHLY, CDR2 FYNNEI. V lost 7 bases and J lost 0, with 10 bases in between. The CDR3 totals 14 residues. The CDR3 is CASMGVGSYNEQFF. CDR3 coding DNA: TGTGCCAGCATGGGGGTAGGCTCCTACAATGAGCAGTTCTTC.

The chain combines TRBV30 with TRBJ2-6, with TRBD1 matching 7 bases. There are 18 residues in the CDR3. Germline loops: CDR1 GTSNPN, CDR2 SVGIG (reference sequence). V lost 1 base, J lost 1 base, and 10 bases stayed unmatched. CDR3 loop: CAWSERGPLMSGANVLTF. CDR3 nucleotide sequence: TGTGCCTGGAGTGAAAGGGGGCCCCTGATGTCTGGGGCCAACGTCCTGACTTTC. Full variable domain (outside the CDR3, taken from reference TRBV30 and TRBJ2-6): SQTIHQWPATLVQPVGSPLSLECTVEGTSNPNLYWYRQAAGRGLQLLFYSVGIGQISSEVPQNLSASRPQDRQFILSSKKLLLSDSGFYLCAWSERGPLMSGANVLTFGAGSRLTVL.